This T cell receptor (beta chain) was captured in a study of Graves' ophthalmopathy and Graves' hyperthyroidism. General study points: Blood also harbored most expanded thyroid clonotypes above 0.001 frequency. Sensitivity of about 67% and specificity of 72.22% were achieved by the model that predicted ophthalmopathy progression.

Exclusion criteria comprised other autoimmune diseases, uncontrolled infections, pregnancy or lactation in patients. Between the trimmed V and J ends, which lost 3 bases and 1 base, there was a span of 7 bases. CDR1 and CDR2 (germline): MGHDK, SYGVNS. This CDR3 contains 15 residues. Amplification targeted the TCR beta CDR3 regions, with RNA transcripts as the source material. Scientists carried out first-round RT-PCR using HTBI primers and then a second-round multiplex PCR. Each CDR3 protein is one row after TCRdb ran MiXCR on the multiplex PCR reads. In the table there are 350,000 to 450,000 distinct CDR3 sequences, about 17% of which are singletons. This clonotype was observed many times. Its antigen is currently unknown.

The chain links TRBV25-1 to TRBJ1-6; D ambiguous. The sequence came from a woman between 18 and 29 years old with Graves' ophthalmopathy. Sequenced material: peripheral blood. In DNA form, the CDR3 reads TGTGCCAGCAGTGACCCCGGGTCCTATAATTCACCCCTCCACTTT. This sequence encodes CASSDPGSYNSPLHF.